This record covers a single T cell receptor (beta chain). The authors split each subset's genomic DNA evenly across several immunoSEQ plates. TCRdb keeps only in-frame clones here, not all; method: immunoSEQ multiplex PCR. The sample lists about 1.1 million clones, around three quarters occurring once. This sample stems from a study of shared clonotypes between healthy human individuals. Trimming removed 4 bases from V and 0 bases from J, with 12 bases in between. CDR3 size: 15 residues. CDR1 MDHEN and CDR2 SYDVKM come from the germline V gene. A CD45RA+ naive subset and a CD45RA-negative memory subset were split from CD4+ cells.

Sequenced sample: memory CD4+ T cells from PBMCs. Regarding subset: CD45RA-negative fraction. The chain uses TRBV28 and TRBJ1-2; D is possibly TRBD1 (6 bases). The TCR originated in a man between 18 and 35 years old in good health. Some clones in this sample may be carry-over from other donors' samples. DNA for the CDR3: TGTGCCAGCAGTTCAGGGACACCAACTAACTATGGCTACACCTTC. Amino acids: CASSSGTPTNYGYTF.